A single sample is the source of the 13 T cell receptor beta chains below, sequenced in a study of cytomegalovirus exposure and HLA in healthy donors. A multiplex PCR was run with 60 Vbeta primers and 13 Jbeta primers. Here immunoSEQ multiplex PCR was the method, and the copy in TCRdb shows in-frame clones only, minus some. The repertoire includes about 120,000 clones, 77% of them detected once, and about 5% sits in the top ten. The material sequenced was PBMCs. The origin of the receptors is a man aged 45-65 years in good health and CMV-seropositive.

V gene TRBV7-2 combines with J gene TRBJ2-3; TRBD2 aligns across 7 bases. Trimming took 2 bases from V and 6 from J; bases not matched to a gene: 8. Germline assignment: CDR1 SGHTA and CDR2 FQGNSA. The CDR3 runs to 15 residues. The CDR3 region has the DNA TGTGCCAGCAGCTTAATGGGAGGGCCATCGGATACGCAGTATTTT. Translated: CASSLMGGPSDTQYF.

The chain is built from TRBV4-1 and TRBJ2-7; maybe TRBD1 (5 bases). The CDR3 consists of 16 residues. Trimming removed 4 bases at V and 7 bases at J, with 23 bases between. Germline V lookup: CDR1 MGHRA, CDR2 YSYEKL. The CDR3 reads CASSRRLGATVEEQYF. CDR3 bases: TGCGCCAGCAGCCGTCGGCTAGGGGCCACCGTTGAGGAGCAGTACTTC.

As DNA, the CDR3 is TGTGCCAGCACCCCAACCTCGGAGGAGCAGTTCTTC. It yields the protein CASTPTSEEQFF. This rearrangement joins TRBV6-6 to TRBJ2-1; D remains ambiguous. V was cut by 7 bases and J by 10 bases, with 14 bases left in between. This CDR3 contains 12 residues. Germline assignment: CDR1 MNHNY and CDR2 SVGAGI (reference sequence).

V and J are TRBV4-2 and TRBJ2-2, with 8 bases identical to TRBD1. J was trimmed by 5 bases and V by 0 bases; bases with no gene match: 11. Germline V gives CDR1 LGHNA, CDR2 YNFKEQ. This CDR3 comprises 18 residues. CDR3 protein: CASSQDIWGTGGTGELFF. CDR3 DNA sequence: TGTGCCAGCAGCCAAGATATTTGGGGAACAGGGGGGACCGGGGAGCTGTTTTTT.

The chain carries TRBV19 and TRBJ1-2, with D possibly TRBD1 on 5 matching bases. The V gene's germline CDR1 is LNHDA and CDR2 SQIVND (reference sequence). The CDR3 extends over 11 amino acids. Trimming removed 8 bases from V and 6 bases from J, with 10 bases in between. The chain's CDR3 is CASWDFDGYTF. CDR3 in DNA: TGTGCCAGTTGGGACTTTGATGGCTACACCTTC.

V is TRBV11-2 and J is TRBJ2-1; 13 nucleotides line up with TRBD2. This CDR3 has 19 amino acids. Germline V gene lookup returns CDR1 SGHAT and CDR2 FQNNGV. With V trimmed by 0 bases and J by 2 bases, 7 bases remained unmatched. DNA for the CDR3: TGTGCCAGCAGCTTAGATGCGACTAGCGGGAGGAAAACCTACAATGAGCAGTTCTTC. Translation gives CASSLDATSGRKTYNEQFF.

In this sample, this clone turned up once. The chain is built from TRBV4-2 and TRBJ2-6; D is uncertain. The germline V gene has CDR1 LGHNA and CDR2 YNFKEQ. Trimming removed 1 base at V and 4 bases at J, with 11 bases between. The CDR3 has 16 amino acids. The CDR3 bases are TGTGCCAGCAGCCAAGCGCGTCAGGCCGGGGCCAACGTCCTGACTTTC. Its translation: CASSQARQAGANVLTF.

This clone was counted a few times. The chain has TRBV10-2 and TRBJ1-3, with D perhaps matching TRBD1 (6 bases). Germline V CDR1 and CDR2: WSHSY, SAAADI. This CDR3 has 15 residues. The germline V and J ends were trimmed by 4 bases and 0 bases, with 10 bases remaining between them. This CDR3 reads CASSVQGLSGNTIYF. CDR3 nucleotide sequence: TGCGCCAGCAGTGTACAGGGCCTCTCTGGAAACACCATATATTTT.

The CDR3 region has the DNA TGCGCCAGCAGCTTCAGGAGGTGGGACTATGGCTACACCTTC. The encoded protein is CASSFRRWDYGYTF. The chain combines TRBV5-1 with TRBJ1-2; no definite D call. The CDR3 is 14 residues long. V lost 2 bases, J lost 3 bases, and 11 bases lay in between. Germline assignment: CDR1 SGHRS and CDR2 YFSETQ.

J is TRBJ2-1 and V is TRBV19; 12 bases match TRBD2. V was pared by 1 base and J by 4 bases, with 2 bases of the junction left unmatched. This CDR3 spans 16 amino acids. CDR1 and CDR2 (germline): LNHDA, SQIVND (reference sequence). The CDR3 DNA reads as TGTGCCAGTAGTATAGGGACTAGCGGGAAGTACAATGAGCAGTTCTTC. This translates into CASSIGTSGKYNEQFF.

This clone was observed a handful of times. This chain joins TRBV5-4 and TRBJ2-7; D remains ambiguous. CDR3 size: 13 residues. V lost 0 bases to trimming and J lost 2 bases, with 6 bases between them. Germline CDR1 reads SGHNT; CDR2 reads YYREEE (reference sequence). The DNA for the CDR3 is TGTGCCAGCAGCTTGGACGGTACCTACGAGCAGTACTTC. Its protein product is CASSLDGTYEQYF.

This rearrangement joins TRBV5-4 to TRBJ2-4; the match to TRBD2 covers 7 bases. CDR3 length: 16 residues. J gave up 7 bases and V 4 bases, and 14 bases lay outside the gene matches. Germline CDR1 SGHNT, CDR2 YYREEE (reference sequence). CDR3 protein: CASSPTIRTSENIQYF. The CDR3 DNA follows: TGTGCCAGCAGCCCGACCATCAGGACTAGTGAGAACATTCAGTACTTC.

This chain joins TRBV5-1 and TRBJ2-1, with 9 bases aligning to TRBD1. Germline V gene sequence: CDR1 SGHRS, CDR2 YFSETQ. The CDR3 consists of 13 residues. The J segment lost 7 bases and the V segment lost 9 bases, leaving 8 bases of the junction unmatched. This chain's CDR3 is CATSEGQGNEQFF. The CDR3 bases are TGCGCCACCTCGGAGGGACAGGGAAATGAGCAGTTCTTC.